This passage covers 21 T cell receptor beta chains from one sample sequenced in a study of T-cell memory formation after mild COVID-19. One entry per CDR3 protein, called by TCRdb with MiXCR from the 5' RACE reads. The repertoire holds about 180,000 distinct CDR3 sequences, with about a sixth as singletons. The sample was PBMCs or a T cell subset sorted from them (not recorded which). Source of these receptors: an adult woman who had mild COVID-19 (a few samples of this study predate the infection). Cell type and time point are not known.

Written as DNA, the CDR3 is TGTGCCAGTAAATTAGGCACCAGCAATGAGCAGTTCTTC. Amino acids: CASKLGTSNEQFF. The V call is TRBV19, the J call TRBJ2-1, with D unresolved. Germline V lookup: CDR1 LNHDA, CDR2 SQIVND (reference sequence). The CDR3 is 13 amino acids. V lost 7 bases, J lost 6 bases, and 13 bases lay in between.

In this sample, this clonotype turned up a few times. CDR3 loop: CASSKGLAHYEQYF. For the CDR3, the DNA is TGTGCCAGCAGCAAGGGACTAGCCCACTACGAGCAGTACTTC. The chain uses TRBV6-5 and TRBJ2-7, with 9 bases that match TRBD2. V was clipped by 6 bases and J by 3 bases; unmatched bases: 6. The V gene's germline CDR1 is MNHEY and CDR2 SVGAGI. This CDR3 has 14 residues.

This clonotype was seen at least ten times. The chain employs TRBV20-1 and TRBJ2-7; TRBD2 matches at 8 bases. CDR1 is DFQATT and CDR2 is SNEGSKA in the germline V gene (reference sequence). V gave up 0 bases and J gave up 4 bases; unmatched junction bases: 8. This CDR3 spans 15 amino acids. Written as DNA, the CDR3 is TGCAGTGCTAGAGAGTCGGGAGGGATTGCGTACGAGCAGTACTTC. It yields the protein CSARESGGIAYEQYF.

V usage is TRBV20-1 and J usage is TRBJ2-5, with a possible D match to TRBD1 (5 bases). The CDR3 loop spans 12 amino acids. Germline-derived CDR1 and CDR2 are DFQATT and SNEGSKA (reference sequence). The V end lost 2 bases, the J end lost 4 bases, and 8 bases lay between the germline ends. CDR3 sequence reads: CSARRGGETQYF. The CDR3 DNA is TGCAGTGCTAGAAGGGGCGGAGAGACCCAGTACTTC.

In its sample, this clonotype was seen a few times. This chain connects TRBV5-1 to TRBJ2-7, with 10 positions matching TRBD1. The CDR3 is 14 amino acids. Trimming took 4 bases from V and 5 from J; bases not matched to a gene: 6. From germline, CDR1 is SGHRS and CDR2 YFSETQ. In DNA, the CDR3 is TGCGCCAGCAGCCCGGGGACAGGGGAAGACGAGCAGTACTTC. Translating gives CASSPGTGEDEQYF.

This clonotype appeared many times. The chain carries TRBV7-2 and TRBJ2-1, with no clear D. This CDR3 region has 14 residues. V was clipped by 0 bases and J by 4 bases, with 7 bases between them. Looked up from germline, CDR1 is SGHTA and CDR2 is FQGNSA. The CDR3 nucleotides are TGTGCCAGCAGCTTAGCCGGGCAGTACAATGAGCAGTTCTTC. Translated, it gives CASSLAGQYNEQFF.

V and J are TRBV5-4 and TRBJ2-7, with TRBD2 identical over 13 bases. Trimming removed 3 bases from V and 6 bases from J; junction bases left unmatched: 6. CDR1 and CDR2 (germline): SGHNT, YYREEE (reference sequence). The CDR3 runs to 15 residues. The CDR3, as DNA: TGTGCCAGCAGCTCTGGACTAGCGGGAGATGTCGAGCAGTACTTC. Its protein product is CASSSGLAGDVEQYF.

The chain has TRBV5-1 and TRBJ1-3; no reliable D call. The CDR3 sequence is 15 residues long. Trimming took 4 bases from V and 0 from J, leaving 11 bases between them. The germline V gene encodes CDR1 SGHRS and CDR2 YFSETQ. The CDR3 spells CASSLWGDSGNTIYF. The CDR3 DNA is TGCGCCAGCAGCCTGTGGGGTGACTCTGGAAACACCATATATTTT.

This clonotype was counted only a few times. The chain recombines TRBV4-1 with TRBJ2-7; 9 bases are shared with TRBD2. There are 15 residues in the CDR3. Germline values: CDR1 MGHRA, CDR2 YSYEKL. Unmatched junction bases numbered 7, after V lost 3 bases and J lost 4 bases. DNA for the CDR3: TGCGCCAGCAGCCACGGGCTAGCGGGGACTTACGAGCAGTACTTC. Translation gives CASSHGLAGTYEQYF.

CDR3 in DNA: TGCGCCAGCAGCCGGACAGGGCCTGGAAACACCATATATTTT. This sequence encodes CASSRTGPGNTIYF. V usage is TRBV4-1 and J usage is TRBJ1-3, with 8 positions matching TRBD1. Per germline, CDR1 MGHRA and CDR2 YSYEKL. Trimming took 4 bases from V and 2 from J; bases not matched to a gene: 1. The CDR3 spans 14 residues.

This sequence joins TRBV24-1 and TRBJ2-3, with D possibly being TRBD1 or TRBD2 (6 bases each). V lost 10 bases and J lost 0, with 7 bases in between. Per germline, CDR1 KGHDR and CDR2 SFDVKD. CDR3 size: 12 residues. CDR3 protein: CATGGSTDTQYF. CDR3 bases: TGTGCCACAGGGGGGAGCACAGATACGCAGTATTTT.

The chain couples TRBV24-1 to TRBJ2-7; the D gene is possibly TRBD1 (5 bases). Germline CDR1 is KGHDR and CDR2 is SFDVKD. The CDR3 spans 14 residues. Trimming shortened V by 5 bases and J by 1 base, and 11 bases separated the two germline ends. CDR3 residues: CATSVGQGSYEQYF. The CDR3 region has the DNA TGTGCCACCAGTGTGGGGCAGGGATCCTACGAGCAGTACTTC.

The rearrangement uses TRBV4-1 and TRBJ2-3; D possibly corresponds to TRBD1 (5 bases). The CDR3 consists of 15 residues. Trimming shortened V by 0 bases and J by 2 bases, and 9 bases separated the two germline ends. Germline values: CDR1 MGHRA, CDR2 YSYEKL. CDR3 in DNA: TGCGCCAGCAGCCAAGATAGGGGCAACACAGATACGCAGTATTTT. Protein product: CASSQDRGNTDTQYF.

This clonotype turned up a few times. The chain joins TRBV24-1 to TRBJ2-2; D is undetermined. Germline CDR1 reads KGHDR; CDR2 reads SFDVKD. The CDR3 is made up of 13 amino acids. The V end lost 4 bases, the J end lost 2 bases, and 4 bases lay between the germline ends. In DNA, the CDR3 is TGTGCCACCAGTGAGTTCAACACCGGGGAGCTGTTTTTT. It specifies CATSEFNTGELFF.

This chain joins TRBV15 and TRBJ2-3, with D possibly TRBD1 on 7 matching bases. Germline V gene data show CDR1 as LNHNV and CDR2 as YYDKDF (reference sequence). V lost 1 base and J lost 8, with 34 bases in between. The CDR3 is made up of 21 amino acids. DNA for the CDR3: TGTGCCACCAGCAGAGGCGGATTTGGAGGGGGCGCTAATCCAACGTTCGGTACGCAGTATTTT. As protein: CATSRGGFGGGANPTFGTQYF.

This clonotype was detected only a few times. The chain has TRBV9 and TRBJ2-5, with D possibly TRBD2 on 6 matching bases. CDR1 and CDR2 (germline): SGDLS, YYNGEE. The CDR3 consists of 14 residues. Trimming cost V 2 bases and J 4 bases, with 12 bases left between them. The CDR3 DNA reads TGTGCCAGCAGCGTTGAAAGGGGAGGAGAGACCCAGTACTTC. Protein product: CASSVERGGETQYF.

This chain's CDR3 is CASSPGTGTLYTQYF. For the CDR3, the DNA is TGTGCCAGCAGCCCCGGGACAGGGACCTTGTATACGCAGTATTTT. This chain links TRBV7-2 with TRBJ2-3; TRBD1 aligns across 9 bases. Germline lookup yields CDR1 SGHTA and CDR2 FQGNSA. The CDR3 covers 15 residues. V was clipped by 5 bases and J by 7 bases; unmatched bases: 10.

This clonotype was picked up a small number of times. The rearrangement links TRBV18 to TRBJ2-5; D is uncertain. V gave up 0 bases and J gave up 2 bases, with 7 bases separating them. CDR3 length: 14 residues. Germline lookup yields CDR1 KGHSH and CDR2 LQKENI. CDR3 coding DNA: TGTGCCAGCTCACCACCTACCATGCAAGAGACCCAGTACTTC. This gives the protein CASSPPTMQETQYF.

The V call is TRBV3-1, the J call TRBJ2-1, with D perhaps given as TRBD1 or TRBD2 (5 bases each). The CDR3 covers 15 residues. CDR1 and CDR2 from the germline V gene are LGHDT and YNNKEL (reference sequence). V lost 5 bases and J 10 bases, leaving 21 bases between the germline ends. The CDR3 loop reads CASSAGTRQGGEQFF. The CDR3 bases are TGTGCCAGCAGCGCCGGGACCCGCCAGGGTGGGGAGCAGTTCTTC.

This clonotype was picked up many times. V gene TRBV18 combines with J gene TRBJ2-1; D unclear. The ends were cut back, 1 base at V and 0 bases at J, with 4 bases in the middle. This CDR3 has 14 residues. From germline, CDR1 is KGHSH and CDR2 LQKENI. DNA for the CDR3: TGTGCCAGCTCACCACAGGGCTCCTACAATGAGCAGTTCTTC. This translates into CASSPQGSYNEQFF.

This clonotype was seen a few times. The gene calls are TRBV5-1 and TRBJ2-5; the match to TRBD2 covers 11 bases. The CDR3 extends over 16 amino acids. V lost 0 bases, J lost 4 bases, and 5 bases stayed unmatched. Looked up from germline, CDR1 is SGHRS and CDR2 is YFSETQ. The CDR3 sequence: CASSLGAGTSGETQYF. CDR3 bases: TGCGCCAGCAGCTTGGGGGCCGGGACTAGCGGAGAGACCCAGTACTTC.